Here is one T cell receptor beta chain with its context. Its cognate antigen is unknown. The data stem from a study of molecular identifiers for immune sequencing clone quantification. TCRdb redid the calling of the PCR reads with MiXCR, one entry per CDR3 protein. The sample holds roughly 90,000 distinct CDR3 sequences, around 20% seen once. Study outcomes and limitations: Spike-in Jurkat TCR RNA from a single cell reportedly registered among 900,000 to 1,000,000 naive cells.

Sequencing input: naive CD8+ T cells from blood, with Jurkat cell RNA spiked in. Subset here: FACS-sorted CD8+CD4-CCR7+CD45RA+ naive T cells. The receptor was derived from a human donor in good health. Some libraries in this study had Jurkat cell RNA spiked in.

CDR3 region: CASSSTSMVGYGYTF. The CDR3 DNA sequence: TGTGCCAGCAGCTCTACTTCGATGGTTGGCTATGGCTACACCTTC. This chain uses TRBV9 with TRBJ1-2, with D unclear. The CDR3 loop spans 15 amino acids. The V end was cut by 4 bases, the J end by 4 bases, with 17 bases between. CDR1 is SGDLS, CDR2 YYNGEE, per germline.